This record concerns one TCR beta chain sequence. J was trimmed by 0 bases and V by 2 bases; bases with no gene match: 1. The germline V gene has CDR1 MRHNA and CDR2 SNTAGT. This CDR3 region has 16 residues. This entry comes from a study of shared clonotypes between healthy human individuals. Deep-level assay runs were performed. Every immunoSEQ plate was one replicate of a subset's evenly spread DNA. Original processing methods: Junction-only immunoSEQ sequences carried no quality scores, so filtering differed. TCRdb keeps only in-frame clones here, not all; method: immunoSEQ multiplex PCR. The DNA was the basis for D and trimming; V, J and clone size are from that table. The top ten hold approximately 12% of the sample, which has roughly 480,000 clones, roughly 85% seen once.

The clonotype originates from a woman in her 40s in good health. Some clones in this sample may be carry-over from other donors' samples. The chain carries TRBV6-4 and TRBJ1-6; 7 nucleotides line up with TRBD1. The sample taken for sequencing was PBMCs. This CDR3 reads CASSDRQGSYNSPLHF. Written as DNA, the CDR3 is TGTGCCAGCAGTGACCGACAGGGCTCCTATAATTCACCCCTCCACTTT.